This record looks at one T cell receptor (beta chain) sequence and its context. The germline CDR1 and CDR2 sequences are PRHDT and FYEKMQ (reference sequence). This CDR3 contains 15 residues. V gave up 5 bases and J gave up 5 bases; unmatched junction bases: 11. This record comes from a study of blood T cell repertoires in COVID-19. Clones were sequenced by immunoSEQ multiplex PCR, and TCRdb holds only the in-frame ones, with some missing. The table lists roughly 120,000 clones, 86% of them singletons. What was sequenced was peripheral blood. V usage is TRBV13 and J usage is TRBJ1-2, with 7 nucleotides matching TRBD1. This TCR was sampled from a man aged 40-50 years with acute or convalescent COVID-19. CDR3 DNA sequence: TGTGCCAGCAGCCTATTAGACAGGGAAGAATATGGCTACACCTTC. Its protein is CASSLLDREEYGYTF.